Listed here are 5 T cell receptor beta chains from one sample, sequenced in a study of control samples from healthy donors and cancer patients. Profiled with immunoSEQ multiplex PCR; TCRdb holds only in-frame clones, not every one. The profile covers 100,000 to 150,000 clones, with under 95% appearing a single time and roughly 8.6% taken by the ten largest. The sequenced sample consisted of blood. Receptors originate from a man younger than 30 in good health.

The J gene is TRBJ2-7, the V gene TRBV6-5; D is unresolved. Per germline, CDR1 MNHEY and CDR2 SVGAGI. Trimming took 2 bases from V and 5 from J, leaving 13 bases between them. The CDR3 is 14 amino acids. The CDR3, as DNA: TGTGCCAGCAGTTACGGTCGGCCTTTTGACGAGCAGTACTTC. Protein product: CASSYGRPFDEQYF.

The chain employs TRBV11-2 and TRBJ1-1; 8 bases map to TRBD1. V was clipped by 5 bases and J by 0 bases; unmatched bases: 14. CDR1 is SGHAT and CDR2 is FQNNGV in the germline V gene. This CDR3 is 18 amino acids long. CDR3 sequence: CASSRGDRYRRVNTEAFF. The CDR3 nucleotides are TGTGCCAGCAGCCGGGGGGACAGGTATCGCCGGGTGAACACTGAAGCTTTCTTT.

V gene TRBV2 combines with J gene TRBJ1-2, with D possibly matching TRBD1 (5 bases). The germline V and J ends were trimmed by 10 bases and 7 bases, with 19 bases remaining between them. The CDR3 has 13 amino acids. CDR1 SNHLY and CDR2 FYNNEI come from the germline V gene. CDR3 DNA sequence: TGTGCCATCACGGGCCCCAACCAGGGTGGCTACACCTTC. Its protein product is CAITGPNQGGYTF.

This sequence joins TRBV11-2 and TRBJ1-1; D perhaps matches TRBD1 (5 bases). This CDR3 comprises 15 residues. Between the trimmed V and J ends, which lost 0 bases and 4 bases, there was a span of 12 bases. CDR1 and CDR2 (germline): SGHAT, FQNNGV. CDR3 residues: CASSLDIHDSTEAFF. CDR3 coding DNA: TGTGCCAGCAGCTTAGATATACATGACAGCACTGAAGCTTTCTTT. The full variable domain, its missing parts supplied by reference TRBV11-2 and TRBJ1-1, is EAGVAQSPRYKIIEKRQSVAFWCNPISGHATLYWYQQILGQGPKLLIQFQNNGVVDDSQLPKDRFSAERLKGVDSTLKIQPAKLEDSAVYLCASSLDIHDSTEAFFGQGTRLTVV.

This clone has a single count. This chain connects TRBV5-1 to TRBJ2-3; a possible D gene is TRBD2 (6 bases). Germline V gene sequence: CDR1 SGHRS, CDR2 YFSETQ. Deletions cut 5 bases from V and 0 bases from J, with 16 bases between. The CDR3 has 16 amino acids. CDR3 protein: CASSRGTDWSTDTQYF. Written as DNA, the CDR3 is TGCGCCAGCAGTCGCGGGACGGACTGGAGCACAGATACGCAGTATTTT.